These 19 T cell receptor beta chains were all obtained from the same sample, sequenced in a study of T cell responses to AZD1222 COVID-19 vaccine. The data were produced by immunoSEQ multiplex PCR, yet TCRdb's version contains in-frame clones alone and is incomplete. Of roughly 80,000 clones in the sample, approximately 90% are singletons; the top ten hold 2.5% to 4%. This specimen consisted of peripheral blood, obtained 28 days after the second AZD1222 dose. These TCRs come from an adult who received the AZD1222 COVID-19 vaccine.

V usage is TRBV6-6 and J usage is TRBJ1-4; D may be TRBD1 (6 bases). The length of the CDR3 is 12 residues. From germline, CDR1 is MNHNY and CDR2 SVGAGI (reference sequence). Trimming left V 7 bases short and J 10 bases short, with 13 bases between. The DNA of the CDR3 is TGTGCCAGCACGGACAGTACCGGAAAACTGTTTTTT. Its translation is CASTDSTGKLFF.

The V call is TRBV7-2, the J call TRBJ2-3; D not certain. The CDR3 loop spans 14 amino acids. Germline V lookup: CDR1 SGHTA, CDR2 FQGNSA. V lost 0 bases and J lost 6, with 10 bases in between. The CDR3 sequence is CASSLAPSADTQYF. CDR3 coding DNA: TGTGCCAGCAGCTTAGCCCCTTCTGCGGATACGCAGTATTTT.

This clone was seen a few times. The rearrangement uses TRBV2 and TRBJ2-7, with TRBD1 identical over 9 bases. V trimming: 6 bases; J trimming: 4 bases; junction bases outside the gene matches: 7. Germline CDR1 and CDR2: SNHLY and FYNNEI. This CDR3 region has 14 residues. CDR3 amino acids: CASRGVDRGYEQYF. For the CDR3, the DNA is TGTGCCAGCAGAGGTGTGGACAGGGGTTACGAGCAGTACTTC.

The gene calls are TRBV6-5 and TRBJ2-2, with TRBD1 matching 10 bases. This CDR3 is 14 amino acids long. After removal of 8 bases from V and 4 bases from J, the junction contained 4 bases not matched to a gene. In germline, CDR1 is MNHEY, CDR2 SVGAGI. Written as DNA, the CDR3 is TGTGCCAGCGATCGGACAGGGGGCACCGGGGAGCTGTTTTTT. Protein sequence: CASDRTGGTGELFF.

V usage is TRBV7-8 and J usage is TRBJ2-7; D call uncertain. The CDR3 is 12 amino acids. Germline V gene data show CDR1 as SGHVS and CDR2 as FQNEAQ. Trimming cost V 5 bases and J 1 base, with 6 bases left between them. The DNA of the CDR3 is TGTGCCAGCAGCCTTCCATCCTACGAGCAGTACTTC. Protein sequence: CASSLPSYEQYF.

The J gene is TRBJ1-3, the V gene TRBV4-1; D is ambiguous. Trimming cost V 4 bases and J 5 bases, with 15 bases left between them. Germline loops: CDR1 MGHRA, CDR2 YSYEKL. The CDR3 totals 15 residues. The chain's CDR3 is CASSPPGRRRNTIYF. The CDR3 DNA is TGCGCCAGCAGCCCCCCTGGCCGGAGGAGAAACACCATATATTTT.

The chain employs TRBV3-1 (or the pseudogene TRBV3-2) and TRBJ2-7; a weak D match, TRBD2 (6 bases). V was trimmed by 4 bases and J by 6 bases, leaving 19 bases between them. This CDR3 has 15 amino acids. Germline values: CDR1 LGHDT, CDR2 YNNKEL (reference sequence). The chain's CDR3 is CASSPGGSARSEQYF. CDR3 bases: TGTGCCAGCAGCCCCGGAGGGAGCGCGCGAAGCGAGCAGTACTTC.

V is TRBV29-1 and J is TRBJ1-1; no reliable D call. The V end was cut by 2 bases, the J end by 4 bases, with 11 bases between. The germline V gene has CDR1 SQVTM and CDR2 ANQGSEA. CDR3 size: 13 residues. Here the CDR3 reads CSVEIRKSTEAFF. The DNA of the CDR3 is TGCAGCGTTGAAATTAGGAAGAGCACTGAAGCTTTCTTT.

The chain employs TRBV5-1 and TRBJ2-3; D remains ambiguous. Germline V gene sequence: CDR1 SGHRS, CDR2 YFSETQ. There are 15 residues in the CDR3. Trimming left V 4 bases short and J 0 bases short, with 12 bases between. The CDR3 spells CASSPVGSSTDTQYF. The CDR3 region has the DNA TGCGCCAGCAGCCCCGTCGGGTCTAGCACAGATACGCAGTATTTT.

The CDR3 bases are TGTGCCAGCTCACTTCCGTCCCAAGAGACCCAGTACTTC. Its translation: CASSLPSQETQYF. The V and J genes are TRBV18 and TRBJ2-5; D unresolved. CDR3 size: 13 residues. Deletions cut 4 bases from V and 1 base from J, with 7 bases between. The germline V gene has CDR1 KGHSH and CDR2 LQKENI.

This clone was recorded once. V is TRBV29-1 and J is TRBJ2-7; 7 nucleotides line up with TRBD1. Per germline, CDR1 SQVTM and CDR2 ANQGSEA. This CDR3 has 14 amino acids. The junction had 5 bases not matched to a gene; V was cut back by 3 bases and J by 0 bases. The CDR3 protein is CSVELQGSSYEQYF. The CDR3 nucleotides read TGCAGCGTTGAGCTACAGGGGTCCTCCTACGAGCAGTACTTC.

This CDR3 reads CASSSGGSAGELFF. CDR3 coding DNA: TGCGCCAGCAGTTCAGGGGGCTCGGCCGGGGAGCTGTTTTTT. The chain uses TRBV5-1 and TRBJ2-2, with 8 bases that match TRBD1. CDR1 is SGHRS, CDR2 YFSETQ, per germline. After removal of 5 bases from V and 6 bases from J, the junction contained 6 bases not matched to a gene. This CDR3 has 14 residues.

This rearrangement joins TRBV19 to TRBJ1-2; D uncertain. The ends were cut back, 4 bases at V and 8 bases at J, with 5 bases in the middle. The CDR3 totals 10 residues. Per the germline V gene, CDR1 is LNHDA and CDR2 is SQIVND (reference sequence). CDR3 in DNA: TGTGCCAGTAGTACGGCCGGCTACACCTTC. The encoded protein is CASSTAGYTF.

This chain joins TRBV9 and TRBJ2-3; 8 nucleotides match TRBD2. CDR3 length: 16 residues. Trimming took 4 bases from V and 6 from J; bases not matched to a gene: 13. Germline CDR1 SGDLS, CDR2 YYNGEE. CDR3 in DNA: TGTGCCAGCAGCACCCGGGAGGGACTAGGGGGGGATACGCAGTATTTT. It encodes CASSTREGLGGDTQYF.

The V gene is TRBV2, the J gene TRBJ2-3; D is possibly TRBD2 (6 bases). The CDR3 sequence is 16 residues long. Germline CDR1 and CDR2: SNHLY and FYNNEI. V shed 0 bases and J shed 6 bases, with 16 bases lying between them. CDR3 sequence (DNA): TGTGCCAGCAGTGAAGCGCTCGGAGGGTTGTATGATACGCAGTATTTT. This translates into CASSEALGGLYDTQYF.

A single count supports this clone. This rearrangement joins TRBV12-3 or TRBV12-4 to TRBJ2-1; D not certain. This CDR3 spans 12 amino acids. The ends were cut back, 2 bases at V and 6 bases at J, with 5 bases in the middle. The chain's CDR3 is CASSLLRNEQFF. The DNA of the CDR3 is TGTGCCAGCAGTTTATTACGCAATGAGCAGTTCTTC.

This sequence joins TRBV20-1 and TRBJ1-2; 8 nucleotides match TRBD1. This CDR3 region has 15 residues. The germline gives CDR1 DFQATT, CDR2 SNEGSKA (reference sequence). V lost 3 bases to trimming and J lost 7 bases; unmatched junction nucleotides: 13. The CDR3 protein is CSASDQGAQNLGYTF. The CDR3 coding sequence is TGCAGTGCTAGTGACCAGGGGGCGCAGAACCTTGGCTACACCTTC.

V is TRBV6-1 and J is TRBJ1-2; no reliable D call. V gave up 2 bases and J gave up 6 bases, with 7 bases separating them. Germline V gene lookup returns CDR1 MNHNS and CDR2 SASEGT. The CDR3 is made up of 12 amino acids. In DNA form, the CDR3 reads TGTGCCAGCAGTGAATCAGGAGATGGCTACACCTTC. Translated: CASSESGDGYTF.

This clone has only one observation. The rearrangement joins TRBV7-3 to TRBJ1-1, with D possibly TRBD1 on 5 matching bases. In germline, CDR1 is SGHTA, CDR2 FQGTGA. Trimming removed 4 bases from V and 5 bases from J, with 11 bases in between. This CDR3 is 13 amino acids long. This chain's CDR3 is CASSSMEGTEAFF. CDR3 sequence (DNA): TGTGCCAGCAGCTCCATGGAGGGGACTGAAGCTTTCTTT.